The 5 T cell receptor beta chains in this list originate from one sample, sequenced in a study of cytotoxic CD8 clonotypes in ibrutinib-treated CLL. Sequenced by immunoSEQ multiplex PCR; TCRdb stores in-frame clones only, minus some. The repertoire holds some 200,000 clones, with 72% as singletons. The sequencing here drew on PBMCs, taken after 24 months of ibrutinib treatment. The receptor source for this set is a human donor with chronic lymphocytic leukemia.

The chain carries TRBV6-5 and TRBJ1-1, with D unresolved. V shed 0 bases and J shed 7 bases, with 15 bases lying between them. Per germline, CDR1 MNHEY and CDR2 SVGAGI. This CDR3 comprises 15 residues. The CDR3 coding sequence is TGTGCCAGCAGTTACTCGTCAGCCGCGAGTTATGAAGCTTTCTTT. Residues: CASSYSSAASYEAFF.

Of note for this clone: One junction end disagrees with the germline gene, perhaps due to a read error. The V and J genes are TRBV18 and TRBJ2-3; tentatively, D is TRBD2 (5 bases). The length of the CDR3 is 16 residues. Germline V gene sequence: CDR1 KGHSH, CDR2 LQKENI. This CDR3 reads CASSPYSVTSTDTQYF. Written as DNA, the CDR3 is TGCGCCAGCTCACCATATAGCGTTACTAGCACAGATACGCAGTATTTT. Variable domain in full (rest from reference TRBV18 and TRBJ2-3): NAGVMQNPRHLVRRRGQEARLRCSPMKGHSHVYWYRQLPEEGLKFMVYLQKENIIDESGMPKERFSAEFPKEGPSILRIQQVVRGDSAAYFCASSPYSVTSTDTQYFGPGTRLTVL.

The chain carries TRBV13 and TRBJ2-1, with 8 bases identical to TRBD2. V was pared by 4 bases and J by 1 base, with 9 bases of the junction left unmatched. The germline CDR1 and CDR2 sequences are PRHDT and FYEKMQ (reference sequence). The CDR3 sequence is 17 residues long. CDR3 nucleotide sequence: TGTGCCAGCAGCTGGGGCGCGGGGGGCCGTTCCTACAATGAGCAGTTCTTC. Residues: CASSWGAGGRSYNEQFF.

The chain is built from TRBV9 and TRBJ1-5; 7 bases align to TRBD1. The CDR3 consists of 13 residues. Trimming took 4 bases from V and 4 from J; bases not matched to a gene: 2. The germline gives CDR1 SGDLS, CDR2 YYNGEE. The CDR3 is CASSRDSNQPQHF. The DNA for the CDR3 is TGTGCCAGCAGCAGGGACAGTAATCAGCCCCAGCATTTT. Supplemented by reference TRBV9 and TRBJ1-5, the full variable domain reads DSGVTQTPKHLITATGQRVTLRCSPRSGDLSVYWYQQSLDQGLQFLIQYYNGEERAKGNILERFSAQQFPDLHSELNLSSLELGDSALYFCASSRDSNQPQHFGDGTRLSIL.

This clone was counted a few times. V usage is TRBV19 and J usage is TRBJ1-3; TRBD1 agrees at 8 bases. V lost 3 bases and J lost 0; bases outside the gene matches: 7. This CDR3 has 17 amino acids. Germline-derived CDR1 and CDR2 are LNHDA and SQIVND (reference sequence). CDR3 bases: TGTGCCAGTAGTATTGCGCTCGGGACAGGCTCTGGAAACACCATATATTTT. This translates into CASSIALGTGSGNTIYF.